This T cell receptor beta chain was sequenced for a study of shared clonotypes between healthy human individuals. Generated by immunoSEQ multiplex PCR, the TCRdb table keeps only in-frame clones and is missing some. The table records 2 million to 2.5 million clones, under 95% of them present only once. CDR3 length equals 14 residues. Trimming cost V 0 bases and J 6 bases, with 11 bases left between them. The V gene's germline CDR1 is SGDLS and CDR2 YYNGEE. The rearrangement uses TRBV9 and TRBJ2-3; no definite D call. Input material: naive CD4+ T cells from PBMCs. Subset noted: CD45RA+ positively selected. This clonotype was obtained from a man aged 18 to 30 in good health. Some clones in this sample may be carry-over from other donors' samples. The CDR3 here is CASSVDSLGDTQYF. CDR3 bases: TGTGCCAGCAGCGTAGACTCATTGGGGGATACGCAGTATTTT.